The entry below gives a single T cell receptor (beta chain) sequence along with its context. The data derive from a study of technical replicates of blood from a handful of donors. Sequencing used immunoSEQ multiplex PCR; TCRdb keeps in-frame clones, though not all of them. The sample yields 98,000 or so clones, around 96% seen once. This CDR3 is 16 amino acids long. V was cut by 3 bases and J by 4 bases, with 18 bases left in between. CDR1 KGHSH and CDR2 LQKENI come from the germline V gene. This receptor was taken from a human donor in good health. This sequence joins TRBV18 and TRBJ1-2, with TRBD1 as a possible D gene (5 bases). The sample comprised T cells isolated from PBMCs. The CDR3 DNA reads as TGTGCCAGCTCACCGGGATCCCAGGGACTGGGCTATGGCTACACCTTC. Protein: CASSPGSQGLGYGYTF.